This T cell receptor (beta chain) appears in the sequencing data of a study of T cell responses to AZD1222 COVID-19 vaccine. Whole-study findings and limits: The span of vaccine-associated CD4 TCRs extended across spike, with dominance at 160-218 and 743-854. Nearly half of unique spike-specific TCRs reportedly avoided B.1.351 and B.1.1.7 mutated regions. Donor demographics were predominantly white British with a female majority; clonal diversity may be underestimated. There were repertoire samples only from the period after the peak T cell response.

Assay used: immunoSEQ multiplex PCR; TCRdb lists only in-frame clones, some missing. The table lists roughly 15,000 clones, about four fifths of them singletons. As concerns this clone: The antigen remains undetermined.

The sequencing here drew on peripheral blood, taken 28 days after the second AZD1222 dose. The sequence was obtained from an adult who received the AZD1222 COVID-19 vaccine.

CDR3 sequence reads: CASSLLGLSNTGELFF. As DNA, the CDR3 is TGTGCCAGCTCACTTCTAGGACTATCCAACACCGGGGAGCTGTTTTTT. V usage is TRBV18 and J usage is TRBJ2-2; a possible D gene is TRBD2 (6 bases). The CDR3 spans 16 residues. Germline assignment: CDR1 KGHSH and CDR2 LQKENI. Between the trimmed V and J ends, which lost 4 bases and 2 bases, there was a span of 14 bases.